This record concerns one TCR beta chain sequence. This entry belongs to a study of response to subunit inactivated influenza vaccine. From the RT-PCR reads, TCRdb called clonotypes with MiXCR, one entry per CDR3 protein. The sample comprises roughly 460,000 distinct CDR3 sequences, about a tenth of which are singletons, and approximately 12% rests with the top ten. The material sequenced was PBMCs from blood, taken more than 35 days after vaccination. The sequence was obtained from a man aged 50 to 59 who received an inactivated influenza vaccine.

CDR3 protein: CASSLARSGPTGELFF. The CDR3 region has the DNA TGTGCCAGCAGCTTAGCTCGTTCAGGGCCCACCGGGGAGCTGTTTTTT. The chain employs TRBV7-2 and TRBJ2-2, with D possibly being TRBD1 (5 bases). V lost 0 bases and J 4 bases, leaving 12 bases between the germline ends. CDR1 is SGHTA and CDR2 is FQGNSA in the germline V gene. This CDR3 spans 16 amino acids. The whole variable domain, filled in from reference TRBV7-2 and TRBJ2-2, reads GAGVSQSPSNKVTEKGKDVELRCDPISGHTALYWYRQSLGQGLEFLIYFQGNSAPDKSGLPSDRFSAERTGGSVSTLTIQRTQQEDSAVYLCASSLARSGPTGELFFGEGSRLTVL.